This is a list of T cell receptor beta chains from one sample in a study of blood T cell repertoires in COVID-19. This table comes from immunoSEQ multiplex PCR, and its TCRdb copy is limited to in-frame clones, with some not included. The top ten clones hold 37% of a sample with just under 150,000 clones, about 87% of them seen once. Specimen: peripheral blood. The receptors stem from a man in his fifties or sixties who had recovered from COVID-19. Both conserved end residues are part of each CDR3. The D gene is left open where the match is weak. Clone size is stated in some rows and not others, as once, few, many or a class when expanded.

J,size,V,D,length,DNA,CDR3
TRBJ1-2,.,TRBV4-1,.,16,TGCGCCAGCAGCCAAGAGGCGAGGGTACGGGGTTATGGCTACACCTTC,CASSQEARVRGYGYTF
TRBJ2-7,few,TRBV7-2,TRBD1,16,TGTGCCAGCAGCCCCCTCCGGGACAGGGGGTACGACGAGCAGTACTTC,CASSPLRDRGYDEQYF
TRBJ1-6,.,TRBV19,TRBD1,15,TGTGCCAGTAGTATAGCGGACAGGGGGAATTCACCCCTCCACTTT,CASSIADRGNSPLHF
TRBJ1-5,.,TRBV12-3/TRBV12-4,TRBD1,13,TGTGCCAGCAGGACAGGGGATGGTCAGCCCCAGCATTTT,CASRTGDGQPQHF
TRBJ2-2,.,TRBV11-2,.,11,TGTGCCAGCAGCTTACCTGGGGAGCTGTTTTTT,CASSLPGELFF
TRBJ2-1,.,TRBV14,TRBD1,17,TGTGCCAGCAGCCCCAACCCCGGGTCGTCCAGGGGGAATGAGCAGTTCTTC,CASSPNPGSSRGNEQFF
TRBJ2-2,.,TRBV5-1,.,16,TGCGCCAGCAGCTTGGCCCAGGGTTCGAACACCGGGGAGCTGTTTTTT,CASSLAQGSNTGELFF
TRBJ2-7,.,TRBV15,TRBD1,15,TGTGCCACCAGCAGGGGACAGGGGGACTTCTACGAGCAGTACTTC,CATSRGQGDFYEQYF
TRBJ1-2,.,TRBV19,TRBD1,15,TGTGCCAGTAGTACGGCGACAGGGATAAACTATGGCTACACCTTC,CASSTATGINYGYTF
TRBJ2-5,.,TRBV5-1,TRBD1,14,TGCGCCAGCAGCCCCAGACAGGGGTCGGAGACCCAGTACTTC,CASSPRQGSETQYF
TRBJ1-5,.,TRBV19,.,17,TGTGCCAGTAGTGTTTTCCTTGGTGGCAATAGCAATCAGCCCCAGCATTTT,CASSVFLGGNSNQPQHF
TRBJ2-3,.,TRBV3-1/TRBV3-2,.,18,TGTGCCAGCAGCCAGGTCGCCGGGACTCACATGTCCACAGATACGCAGTATTTT,CASSQVAGTHMSTDTQYF
TRBJ2-2,once,TRBV5-1,TRBD1,15,TGCGCCAGCAGCTTACAGGGGGCAGGGACCGGGGAGCTGTTTTTT,CASSLQGAGTGELFF
TRBJ2-1,few,TRBV4-2,.,16,TGTGCCAGCAGCCCCTTTTTAGGGGCATCCTACAATGAGCAGTTCTTC,CASSPFLGASYNEQFF
TRBJ1-2,.,TRBV6-5,TRBD1,16,TGTGCCAGCAGTTTCTCCACAGGGGTTGTCAACTATGGCTACACCTTC,CASSFSTGVVNYGYTF
TRBJ2-2,.,TRBV6-5,TRBD2,15,TGTGCCAGCTCAAGACTAGCGGGGGGAGTCGGGGAGCTGTTTTTT,CASSRLAGGVGELFF
TRBJ1-2,.,TRBV7-8,.,14,TGTGCCAGCAGCTTTCGGACAGATAACTATGGCTACACCTTC,CASSFRTDNYGYTF
TRBJ2-1,.,TRBV5-4,.,14,TGTGCCAGCAGCTTAGGACGGGGAGGCAATGAGCAGTTCTTC,CASSLGRGGNEQFF
TRBJ2-1,.,TRBV5-1,.,15,TGCGCCAGCAGCTACACCCTAGAACCCTACAATGAGCAGTTCTTC,CASSYTLEPYNEQFF
TRBJ1-4,.,TRBV2,.,15,TGTGCCAGCAGTGGACAGACAGGAAATAATGAAAAACTGTTTTTT,CASSGQTGNNEKLFF
TRBJ2-2,.,TRBV19,TRBD1,14,TGTGCCACCTCAGGGACAGGGGGGAAAGGGGAGCTGTTTTTT,CATSGTGGKGELFF
TRBJ1-5,.,TRBV5-4,.,14,TGTGCCAGCAGCTATGGGGGCGGCAATCAGCCCCAGCATTTT,CASSYGGGNQPQHF
TRBJ1-3,.,TRBV9,TRBD1,14,TGTGCCAGCAGTACAGGGGGAGGTGGAAACACCATATATTTT,CASSTGGGGNTIYF
TRBJ2-7,.,TRBV4-2,TRBD1,14,TGTGCCAGCAGCCTGGGGCAGGGGGTGGGCGAGCAGTACTTC,CASSLGQGVGEQYF
TRBJ2-1,.,TRBV7-2,TRBD2,15,TGTGCCAGCAGCCTTAGCGGGGGGGTCTACAATGAGCAGTTCTTC,CASSLSGGVYNEQFF
TRBJ1-2,.,TRBV25-1,.,13,TGTGCCAGCAGTGAAACCTATAACTATGGCTACACCTTC,CASSETYNYGYTF
TRBJ1-5,.,TRBV4-1,.,13,TGCGCCAGCAGTGAGGCGCCGAGTCAGCCCCAGCATTTT,CASSEAPSQPQHF
TRBJ2-2,.,TRBV6-2/TRBV6-3,TRBD1,14,TGTGCCAGCAGTTCAACAGGGGGCACCGGGGAGCTGTTTTTT,CASSSTGGTGELFF
TRBJ1-1,.,TRBV6-5,.,14,TGTGCCAGCAGTACCTTCGGGGGTATCTCTGAAGCTTTCTTT,CASSTFGGISEAFF
TRBJ1-3,.,TRBV21-1,.,16,TGTGCCAGCAGCAAAGTTTTCGGGGGTGCTGGAAACACCATATATTTT,CASSKVFGGAGNTIYF
TRBJ2-1,.,TRBV3-1/TRBV3-2,.,11,TGTGCCAGCAGCCAAGCCTCCGAGCAGTTCTTC,CASSQASEQFF
TRBJ1-2,.,TRBV13,.,14,TGTGCCAGCAGCTCCTCGAAGGGGGGGTATGGCTACACCTTC,CASSSSKGGYGYTF
TRBJ1-1,.,TRBV6-5,.,13,TGTGCCAGCGTAGGACGTCTCGGGGCTGAAGCTTTCTTT,CASVGRLGAEAFF
TRBJ1-5,.,TRBV7-2,.,15,TGTGCCAGCAGCTTAGTTGCGGATGGCAATCAGCCCCAGCATTTT,CASSLVADGNQPQHF
TRBJ2-3,.,TRBV11-3,TRBD2,16,TGTGCCAGCAGCTTCCTAGCGGGGGCAACCACAGATACGCAGTATTTT,CASSFLAGATTDTQYF
TRBJ2-5,.,TRBV9,TRBD2,16,TGTGCCAGCAGCCGCACTAGCGGGGGACACCAAGAGACCCAGTACTTC,CASSRTSGGHQETQYF
TRBJ2-3,once,TRBV11-2,TRBD1,14,TGTGCCAGCAGCTACAGGGGGCTAACAGATACGCAGTATTTT,CASSYRGLTDTQYF
TRBJ2-1,.,TRBV5-1,.,14,TGCGCCAGTCCTCCTGACAAGATAGACAATGAGCAGTTCTTC,CASPPDKIDNEQFF
TRBJ2-3,.,TRBV7-3,TRBD1,14,TGTGCCAGCAGCTTGGACAGGGGCACAGATACGCAGTATTTT,CASSLDRGTDTQYF
TRBJ2-2,few,TRBV10-3,.,14,TGTGCCATCAGTGCGGGACAGAACACCGGGGAGCTGTTTTTT,CAISAGQNTGELFF
TRBJ1-2,.,TRBV9,.,14,TGTGCCAGCAGCCCCAGCGTGGCGTCCTATGGCTACACCTTC,CASSPSVASYGYTF
TRBJ1-2,once,TRBV4-3,TRBD1,15,TGCGCCAGCAGCCAAGGGGACAGCGGCAACTATGGCTACACCTTC,CASSQGDSGNYGYTF
TRBJ1-2,.,TRBV27,.,13,TGTGCCAGCGCGCCGGGACGGGACTATGGCTACACTTTC,CASAPGRDYGYTF
TRBJ1-2,.,TRBV4-1,.,13,TGCGCCAGCAGCCAAGTAGGGGCAGAGAGCTACACCTTC,CASSQVGAESYTF
TRBJ1-1,.,TRBV6-5,.,13,TGTGCCAGCACCCGGACAGTGAACACTGAAGCTTTCTTT,CASTRTVNTEAFF
TRBJ1-1,.,TRBV19,.,15,TGTGCCAGTAGTATAGTAGGGAGGTTGAACACTGAAGCTTTCTTT,CASSIVGRLNTEAFF
TRBJ2-7,.,TRBV6-5,TRBD2,14,TGTGCCAGCAGTTTAGGACTAGCGGGGGACGAGCAGTACTTC,CASSLGLAGDEQYF
TRBJ1-2,.,TRBV5-4,TRBD1,15,TGTGCCAGCAGCGAGGACAGGGGGTATAACTATGGCTACACCTTC,CASSEDRGYNYGYTF
TRBJ1-1,.,TRBV10-1,TRBD1,17,TGCGCCAGCAGACTCCCCCGGGACAGGGTTCTGTACACTGAAGCTTTCTTT,CASRLPRDRVLYTEAFF
TRBJ1-4,.,TRBV7-2,.,15,TGTGCCAGCAGCTTAGTGTCTCAGGGGAATGAAAAACTGTTTTTT,CASSLVSQGNEKLFF
TRBJ2-1,.,TRBV4-3,.,13,TGCGCCAGCAGCCAAGTGGCAGGGTATGAGCAGTTCTTC,CASSQVAGYEQFF
TRBJ2-2,.,TRBV6-6,TRBD1,14,TGTGCCAGCGGATTGACAGGGCAAACCGGGGAGCTGTTTTTT,CASGLTGQTGELFF
TRBJ2-1,.,TRBV30,.,12,TGCCTTGCCGGGAACGTTTACAATGAGCAGTTCTTC,CLAGNVYNEQFF
TRBJ2-3,once,TRBV2,.,13,TGTGCCAGCAGCAGGGAAGACACGAATACGCAGTATTTT,CASSREDTNTQYF
TRBJ2-7,.,TRBV6-5,TRBD1,14,TGTGCCAGCAGTTACGGTCAGGGGGCCTACGAGCAGTACTTC,CASSYGQGAYEQYF
TRBJ2-5,.,TRBV20-1,TRBD1,11,TGCAGTGCTGACAGGGAAGAGACCCAGTACTTC,CSADREETQYF
TRBJ2-7,once,TRBV5-1,.,16,TGCGCCAGCAGCTTGGGGCCTGTAGGAGCCACCTACGAGCAGTACTTC,CASSLGPVGATYEQYF